The entry that follows covers one T cell receptor (beta chain) sequence. Which antigen it targets is not known. Nothing much larger sits one base from this clone, and base qualities are not available. Its CDR3 holds 17 amino acids, cysteine through phenylalanine. Only CDR3 DNA remains: 51 bases, in frame from the first base. V loses 7 bases at its end and J loses 0 bases; junction bases beyond the gene matches: 12. CDR1 SEHNR and CDR2 FQNEAQ are derived from the germline V gene (reference sequence). This sample is part of a study of control samples from healthy donors and cancer patients (dated by TCRdb to about 2020). Libraries were prepared through the immunoSEQ multiplex PCR assay. TCRdb carries this immuneACCESS record with in-frame sequences only. Its versions omit some clonotypes, under half of them owing to an unresolved V gene in the studies checked, with the rest unexplained. Counted in this sample were tens of thousands of clones; around nine tenths of them appeared once. The top ten clones comprise 5.5% of the sample.

Recombination connected TRBV7-9 to TRBJ2-3, and TRBD2 aligns with 8 junction nucleotides. The specimen sequenced was blood. This sequence originates from a man aged 50 to 60 in good health. The CDR3 here reads CASTPRASGRSTDTQYF. The DNA sequence follows: TGTGCCAGCACCCCCAGGGCTAGCGGGCGAAGCACAGATACGCAGTATTTT. Extended through the reference TRBV7-9 and TRBJ2-3 proteins, this CDR3 yields the full variable domain: DTGVSQNPRHKITKRGQNVTFRCDPISEHNRLYWYRQTLGQGPEFLTYFQNEAQLEKSRLLSDRFSAERPKGSFSTLEIQRTEQGDSAMYLCASTPRASGRSTDTQYFGPGTRLTVL.